This T cell receptor beta chain was captured by sequencing in a study of control samples from healthy donors and cancer patients. Assay: immunoSEQ multiplex PCR; the TCRdb copy retains only in-frame clones and omits some. Of roughly 100,000 clones detected, about 89% appear once; the ten largest clones hold approximately 7.8%. The CDR3 has 14 residues. Trimming left V 3 bases short and J 0 bases short, with 8 bases between. CDR1 and CDR2 from the germline V gene are MDHEN and SYDVKM. The clonotype comes from a man aged 25-40 years in good health. What was sequenced was blood. This chain links TRBV28 with TRBJ1-1, with D tentatively TRBD1 (6 bases). The CDR3 DNA is TGTGCCAGCAGTTTTGGACAGATGAACACTGAAGCTTTCTTT. Translating it yields CASSFGQMNTEAFF.